What follows describes a single T cell receptor (beta chain). Antigen unknown. These data are taken from a study of T-cell reconstitution after alpha-beta-depleted transplantation in children. General observations from the study: Where alpha-beta T cells came from about two months after transplant was reportedly several hundred expanded graft clones.

Using unique molecular identifiers, the investigators prepared the TCRbeta library. In TCRdb, the PCR reads were re-called with MiXCR into one record per CDR3 protein. The table includes 610,000 or so distinct CDR3 sequences, 27% detected once. The CDR3 runs to 15 residues. From germline, CDR1 is KGHDR and CDR2 SFDVKD. J lost 1 base, V lost 9 bases, and 5 bases had no gene match. The rearrangement joins TRBV24-1 to TRBJ2-1, with TRBD1 matching over 10 bases. Sequencing used PBMCs, obtained before TCRalphabeta/CD19-depleted stem cell transplant. This TCR derives from a boy under two years old with Wiskott-Aldrich syndrome, due to receive a stem cell transplant. CDR3 sequence reads: CATAGDRGSYNEQFF. CDR3 sequence (DNA): TGTGCCACCGCTGGGGACAGGGGTTCCTACAATGAGCAGTTCTTC.